The source of this T cell receptor beta chain is a study of control samples from healthy donors and cancer patients. CDR3 length: 13 residues. The ends were cut back, 5 bases at V and 1 base at J, with 8 bases in the middle. Looked up from germline, CDR1 is MGHDK and CDR2 is SYGVNS. Clones were sequenced by immunoSEQ multiplex PCR, and TCRdb holds only the in-frame ones, with some missing. The top ten hold around 2.2% of the sample, which has 150,000 to 200,000 clones, about 91% seen once. Sequencing was done on a sample of blood. The chain links TRBV25-1 to TRBJ1-2; a weak D match, TRBD1 (6 bases). The TCR sequence derives from a woman between 35 and 50 years old in good health. The CDR3 sequence is CASSLGHNYGYTF. CDR3 DNA sequence: TGTGCCAGCAGTCTGGGACATAACTATGGCTACACCTTC.